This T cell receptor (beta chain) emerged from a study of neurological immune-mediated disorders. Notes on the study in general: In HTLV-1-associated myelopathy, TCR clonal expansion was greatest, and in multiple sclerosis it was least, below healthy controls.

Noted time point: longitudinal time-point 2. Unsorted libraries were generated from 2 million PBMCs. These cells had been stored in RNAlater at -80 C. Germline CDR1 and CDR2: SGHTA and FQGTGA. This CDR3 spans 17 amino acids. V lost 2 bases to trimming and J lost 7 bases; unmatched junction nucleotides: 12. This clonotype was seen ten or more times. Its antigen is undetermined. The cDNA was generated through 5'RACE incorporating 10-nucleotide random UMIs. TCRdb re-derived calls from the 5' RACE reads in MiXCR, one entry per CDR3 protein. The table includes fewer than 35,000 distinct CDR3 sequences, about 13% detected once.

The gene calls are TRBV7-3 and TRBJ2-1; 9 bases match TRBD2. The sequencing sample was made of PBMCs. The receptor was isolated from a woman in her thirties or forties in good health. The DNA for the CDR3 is TGTGCCAGCAGCTTACCGACTAGCGGACTCCGGCGGAATGAGCAGTTCTTC. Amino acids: CASSLPTSGLRRNEQFF.